The 20 T cell receptor beta chains given below trace back to one sample, sequenced in a study of patients and donors after allogeneic stem cell transplantation. MiXCR was run by TCRdb on the RT-PCR reads, yielding one entry per CDR3 protein. The sample shows about a million distinct CDR3 sequences, roughly 18% of them seen only once. Sequencing was performed on blood, either unsorted or a sorted T cell fraction (not recorded which). Receptors were obtained from a human donor who was either an allogeneic HSCT recipient or a stem cell or donor lymphocyte infusion donor (not recorded which). It is not recorded whose cells these are; they may come from a transplant donor.

The rearrangement joins TRBV6-2 or TRBV6-3 to TRBJ2-7; 9 bases are a match to TRBD2. Trimming at V came to 6 bases and at J to 3 bases, leaving 15 bases not matched to a gene. The germline V gene encodes CDR1 MNHEY and CDR2 SVGEGT. The CDR3 length is 17 residues. CDR3 nucleotides: TGTGCCAGCAGGAAAGGGACTAGCCGGGGGTCGGGCTACGAGCAGTACTTC. It encodes CASRKGTSRGSGYEQYF.

This clonotype occurred a few times. J is TRBJ2-3 and V is TRBV27; the match to TRBD1 covers 10 bases. The V segment lost 3 bases and the J segment 5 bases; nucleotides outside the gene matches: 8. CDR1 MNHEY and CDR2 SMNVEV come from the germline V gene (reference sequence). The CDR3 consists of 16 residues. CDR3 in DNA: TGTGCCAGCAGTTTCCTCCGGGACAGGGGCGGAGATACGCAGTATTTT. Its protein product is CASSFLRDRGGDTQYF.

The J gene is TRBJ2-7, the V gene TRBV29-1; either TRBD1 or TRBD2 may supply D (7 bases each). The CDR3 consists of 14 residues. The V and J ends lost 4 bases and 7 bases respectively, with 20 bases between them. In germline, CDR1 is SQVTM, CDR2 ANQGSEA. The CDR3 DNA is TGCAGCGTTGGGGGGGGGAACACAGGGGATGAGCAGTACTTC. This codes for CSVGGGNTGDEQYF.

This clonotype has more than one count but fewer than ten. The genes are TRBV5-1 and TRBJ2-1; 12 nucleotides align to TRBD2. Germline-derived CDR1 and CDR2 are SGHRS and YFSETQ. V lost 1 base and J lost 6; bases outside the gene matches: 2. CDR3 length equals 15 residues. As DNA, the CDR3 is TGCGCCAGCAGCTTGACTAGCGGGAGGACCAATGAGCAGTTCTTC. It encodes CASSLTSGRTNEQFF.

This clonotype occurred a few times. The chain uses TRBV5-1 and TRBJ2-7; D is perhaps TRBD2 (5 bases). The CDR3 consists of 17 residues. The germline gives CDR1 SGHRS, CDR2 YFSETQ. The V end lost 1 base, the J end lost 2 bases, and 19 bases lay between the germline ends. CDR3 nucleotide sequence: TGCGCCAGCAGCTTGACATGGAGGAGGCTGCCGACCTACGAGCAGTACTTC. Translated, it gives CASSLTWRRLPTYEQYF.

This clonotype occurred a few times. The J gene is TRBJ1-4, the V gene TRBV5-6; D perhaps matches TRBD1 (5 bases). Germline values: CDR1 SGHDT, CDR2 YYEEEE. V lost 4 bases to trimming and J lost 1 base, with 14 bases between them. The CDR3 runs 16 residues. CDR3 coding DNA: TGTGCCAGCAGCCAGGGATGGGCTAGAACTAATGAAAAACTGTTTTTT. As protein: CASSQGWARTNEKLFF.

The chain joins TRBV29-1 to TRBJ1-3, with D tentatively TRBD1 (6 bases). Germline V gene sequence: CDR1 SQVTM, CDR2 ANQGSEA. This CDR3 spans 16 amino acids. Trimming left V 5 bases short and J 2 bases short, with 19 bases between. CDR3 DNA: TGCAGCGTTCGGGGCCCGGGACAAAATCCTGGAAACACCATATATTTT. It yields the protein CSVRGPGQNPGNTIYF.

In this sample, this clonotype turned up a few times. CDR3 in DNA: TGTGCCAGCAGCACTGGGACCTCGGCTTTCTTT. As protein: CASSTGTSAFF. The J gene is TRBJ1-1, the V gene TRBV3-1; a possible D gene is TRBD1 (5 bases). The CDR3 totals 11 residues. Per germline, CDR1 LGHDT and CDR2 YNNKEL (reference sequence). With 5 bases removed from V and 11 bases from J, the gap between germline ends came to 12 bases.

This clonotype was counted only a few times. The chain joins TRBV20-1 to TRBJ2-1, with TRBD2 matching over 7 bases. The CDR3 spans 14 residues. V shed 6 bases and J 4 bases; nucleotides not matched to a gene: 9. Germline V lookup: CDR1 DFQATT, CDR2 SNEGSKA (reference sequence). CDR3 sequence (DNA): TGCAGTGCCCCTGGCGGGAGTCAATACAATGAGCAGTTCTTC. Protein product: CSAPGGSQYNEQFF.

This clonotype was seen at least ten times. For the CDR3, the DNA is TGCGCCAGCAGCTTGCCCGCGAACACCGGGGAGCTGTTTTTT. It encodes CASSLPANTGELFF. This chain joins TRBV5-1 and TRBJ2-2; D is uncertain. The CDR3 spans 14 residues. Between the trimmed V and J ends, which lost 1 base and 0 bases, there was a span of 4 bases. Per the germline V gene, CDR1 is SGHRS and CDR2 is YFSETQ.

The chain couples TRBV25-1 to TRBJ2-2, with 9 bases lining up with TRBD1. This CDR3 comprises 16 residues. The ends lost 2 bases at V and 4 bases at J; junction bases unmatched: 5. Germline values: CDR1 MGHDK, CDR2 SYGVNS. CDR3 nucleotide sequence: TGTGCCAGCAGTGAAGAAGTGACAGGGGGCACCGGGGAGCTGTTTTTT. Residues: CASSEEVTGGTGELFF.

The chain employs TRBV9 and TRBJ2-5, with 7 bases matching TRBD1. V gave up 3 bases and J gave up 1 base; unmatched junction bases: 3. The V gene's germline CDR1 is SGDLS and CDR2 YYNGEE. The CDR3 loop spans 14 amino acids. In DNA form, the CDR3 reads TGTGCCAGCAGCGGCCGGGACAGCCAAGAGACCCAGTACTTC. It encodes CASSGRDSQETQYF. Looking up the rest from reference TRBV9 and TRBJ2-5 gives the full variable domain: DSGVTQTPKHLITATGQRVTLRCSPRSGDLSVYWYQQSLDQGLQFLIQYYNGEERAKGNILERFSAQQFPDLHSELNLSSLELGDSALYFCASSGRDSQETQYFGPGTRLLVL.

The table lists this clonotype with a few counts. The chain joins TRBV20-1 to TRBJ2-2; no reliable D call. The V end lost 1 base, the J end lost 5 bases, and 20 bases lay between the germline ends. The germline V gene encodes CDR1 DFQATT and CDR2 SNEGSKA (reference sequence). CDR3 length: 17 amino acids. CDR3 DNA: TGCAGTGCTAGAGCTTCGAAGACCCCTCTTCGTACCGGGGAGCTGTTTTTT. Encoded protein: CSARASKTPLRTGELFF.

J is TRBJ1-5 and V is TRBV6-1; tentative D call: TRBD1 (6 bases). Per germline, CDR1 MNHNS and CDR2 SASEGT. The CDR3 covers 16 residues. V was cut by 5 bases and J by 2 bases, with 16 bases left in between. CDR3 sequence reads: CASSRAGVGGNQPQHF. In nucleotides, the CDR3 is TGTGCCAGCAGTCGGGCAGGGGTTGGTGGCAATCAGCCCCAGCATTTT.

This clonotype showed up just a few times. V usage is TRBV5-8 and J usage is TRBJ1-1; D not resolved. The germline CDR1 and CDR2 sequences are SGHTS and YDEGEE. The CDR3 consists of 16 residues. The V gene lost 0 bases and the J gene lost 5 bases, with 17 bases spanning the gap. The CDR3 is CASSLGGGRRVTEAFF. The CDR3 nucleotides read TGTGCCAGCAGCTTGGGGGGAGGCAGGCGCGTAACTGAAGCTTTCTTT.

The chain links TRBV27 to TRBJ2-3, with 8 bases fitting TRBD2. V was clipped by 5 bases and J by 1 base; unmatched bases: 5. Germline CDR1 and CDR2: MNHEY and SMNVEV (reference sequence). CDR3 length: 15 amino acids. In nucleotides, the CDR3 is TGTGCCAGCAGTAGGAAGACTAGCGGCACAGATACGCAGTATTTT. Translating gives CASSRKTSGTDTQYF.

The sample holds many counts of this clonotype. The chain couples TRBV15 to TRBJ2-3; 12 positions match TRBD2. Germline lookup yields CDR1 LNHNV and CDR2 YYDKDF (reference sequence). This CDR3 is built from 16 residues. V dropped 1 base and J dropped 3; count of bases not matched to a gene: 2. The CDR3, as DNA: TGTGCCACCAGCAGAGGACTAGCGGGGGTTACAGATACGCAGTATTTT. Translation gives CATSRGLAGVTDTQYF.

V gene TRBV5-6 combines with J gene TRBJ2-2; D is unresolved. Trimming removed 7 bases at V and 8 bases at J, with 21 bases between. Germline V lookup: CDR1 SGHDT, CDR2 YYEEEE. This CDR3 is built from 15 residues. For the CDR3, the DNA is TGTGCCAGCCTCTACTTAGGGCAAACACCGGGGGAGCTGTTTTTT. It encodes CASLYLGQTPGELFF.

This clonotype has more than one count but fewer than ten. The chain joins TRBV2 to TRBJ1-4, with D unclear. Germline V gene lookup returns CDR1 SNHLY and CDR2 FYNNEI. The CDR3 has 15 residues. V was shortened by 2 bases and J by 10 bases, with 17 bases between the two germline ends. The CDR3 loop reads CASSESPPGAGKLFF. CDR3 bases: TGTGCCAGCAGTGAATCCCCACCAGGAGCGGGAAAACTGTTTTTT.

This clonotype has just a few counts. J is TRBJ2-5 and V is TRBV20-1; TRBD2 is a possible D gene (6 bases). Germline assignment: CDR1 DFQATT and CDR2 SNEGSKA (reference sequence). The CDR3 is made up of 13 amino acids. V was shortened by 3 bases and J by 3 bases, with 11 bases between the two germline ends. CDR3 in amino acids: CSASGGGKETQYF. The CDR3 DNA follows: TGCAGTGCTAGCGGGGGTGGGAAAGAGACCCAGTACTTC.